A selection of T cell receptor beta chains follows, all from one sample in a study of control samples from healthy donors and cancer patients. Method: immunoSEQ multiplex PCR; TCRdb's copy keeps in-frame clones and lacks some. The sample lists roughly 130,000 clones, 80% to 95% occurring once. Sequencing was performed on blood. Every receptor here comes from a man aged 18 to 30 in good health. Each CDR3 is given with its conserved first and last residue. Fields, in order: V gene, clone size, D gene, J gene, CDR3 DNA, CDR3 protein. D genes are given only for firm matches. Clone size is not always given. Where it is, it says once, few, many or a class for expanded clones.

>TRBV19|NA|TRBD2|TRBJ2-1
TGTGCCAGTAGTATCGGAAGGGGTAGCGGGGCCACCTACAATGAGCAGTTCTTC
CASSIGRGSGATYNEQFF
>TRBV10-2|NA|TRBD1|TRBJ2-5
TGCGCCATCAACGACAGGGGGCAAGAGACCCAGTACTTC
CAINDRGQETQYF
>TRBV7-9|NA|NA|TRBJ2-2
TGTGCCAGCAGCTATACAGGGTCCGGGGAGCTGTTTTTT
CASSYTGSGELFF
>TRBV5-1|once|TRBD1|TRBJ1-6
TGCGCCAGCAGCTGGACAGGGGATTCGATTAATTCACCCCTCCACTTT
CASSWTGDSINSPLHF
>TRBV29-1|NA|NA|TRBJ2-1
TGCAGCTTAACCCGGGACAAGTACAATGAGCAGTTCTTC
CSLTRDKYNEQFF
>TRBV19|NA|TRBD2|TRBJ2-2
TGTGCCAGTAGTACCCTTGGGGTTAGCGGGGTGAACACCGGGGAGCTGTTTTTT
CASSTLGVSGVNTGELFF
>TRBV28|NA|NA|TRBJ1-2
TGTGCCAGCAGTCTTAAACCATATGGCTACACCTTC
CASSLKPYGYTF
>TRBV5-1|NA|TRBD1|TRBJ1-6
TGCGCCAGCAGCACCGGGACAGGATCACCCCTCCACTTT
CASSTGTGSPLHF
>TRBV6-4|NA|NA|TRBJ2-3
TGTGCCAGCAGTGGGACGGAGGCGAGCACAGATACGCAGTATTTT
CASSGTEASTDTQYF
>TRBV15|once|NA|TRBJ2-5
TGTGCCACCAGCAGAGCCCAGGGAGGAGAGACCCAGTACTTC
CATSRAQGGETQYF
>TRBV2|NA|NA|TRBJ2-1
TGTGCCAGCAGTGAATTAGTCCGGACCAGGGGTTACAATGAGCAGTTCTTC
CASSELVRTRGYNEQFF